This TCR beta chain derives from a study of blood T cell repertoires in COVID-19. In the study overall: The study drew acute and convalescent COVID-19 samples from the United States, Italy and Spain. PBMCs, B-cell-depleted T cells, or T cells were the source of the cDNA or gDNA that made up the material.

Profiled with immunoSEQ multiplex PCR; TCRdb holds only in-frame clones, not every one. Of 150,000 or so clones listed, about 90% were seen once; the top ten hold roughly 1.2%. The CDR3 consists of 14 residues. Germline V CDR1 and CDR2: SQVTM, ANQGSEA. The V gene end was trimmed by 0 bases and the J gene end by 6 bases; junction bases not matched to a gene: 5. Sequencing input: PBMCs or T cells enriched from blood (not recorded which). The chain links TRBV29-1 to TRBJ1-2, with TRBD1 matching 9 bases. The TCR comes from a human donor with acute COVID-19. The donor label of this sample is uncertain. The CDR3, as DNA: TGCAGCGTTGAAGATTGGACAGGGGCGGATGGCTACACCTTC. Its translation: CSVEDWTGADGYTF.